Listed below are T cell receptor beta chains from one sample, sequenced in a study of shared T cell receptors in the human thymus. Some clones are missing from TCRdb's copy, which holds only in-frame ones; the method was immunoSEQ multiplex PCR. The data show under 700,000 clones, 70% to 80% seen once. Another study also made use of these data, one on human thymus T cells.

Sample: thymocytes. Receptors were obtained from a boy under three years old with a congenital heart defect. CDR3s include the opening cysteine and the closing phenylalanine or tryptophan. The D gene is left open where the match is weak. The listing skips clone size in some rows; elsewhere it reads once, few, many or a size class.

V: TRBV19; D: NA; J: TRBJ1-1; length: 18; size: few; DNA: TGTGCCAGTTACGATATGACGAGGGCACCCCCTACGAACACTGAAGCTTTCTTT; CDR3: CASYDMTRAPPTNTEAFF
V: TRBV6-5; D: TRBD1; J: TRBJ1-2; length: 14; size: NA; DNA: TGTGCCAGCAGTGACAACAGGGGGTGGGGCGGCTACACCTTC; CDR3: CASSDNRGWGGYTF
V: TRBV28; D: TRBD2; J: TRBJ2-3; length: 18; size: NA; DNA: TGTGCCAGCAGTTTCGCCGGGCTAGCGGGTGGCAACACAGATACGCAGTATTTT; CDR3: CASSFAGLAGGNTDTQYF
V: TRBV2; D: TRBD1; J: TRBJ2-6; length: 20; size: NA; DNA: TGTGCCAGCAGTGGGAAAACAGGGGGTCTCTTCAGCTCTGGGGCCAACGTCCTGACTTTC; CDR3: CASSGKTGGLFSSGANVLTF
V: TRBV14; D: NA; J: TRBJ2-1; length: 14; size: once; DNA: TGTGCCAGCAGCCAAGAAGCTGGGCGGGATGAGCAGTTCTTC; CDR3: CASSQEAGRDEQFF
V: TRBV7-9; D: NA; J: TRBJ2-7; length: 13; size: NA; DNA: TGTGCCAGCAGCTTCGCCAGGGCTCACGAGCAGTACTTC; CDR3: CASSFARAHEQYF
V: TRBV29-1; D: NA; J: TRBJ2-7; length: 12; size: NA; DNA: TGCAGCGGGGTACAGGGTTCCCACGAGCAGTACTTC; CDR3: CSGVQGSHEQYF
V: TRBV27; D: TRBD1; J: TRBJ1-1; length: 13; size: once; DNA: TGTGCCAGCAGTGGGACAGACAACACTGAAGCTTTCTTT; CDR3: CASSGTDNTEAFF
V: TRBV12-5; D: TRBD2; J: TRBJ2-3; length: 13; size: NA; DNA: TGTGCTAGTATTGCGGGAGTTGCGGATACGCAGTATTTT; CDR3: CASIAGVADTQYF
V: TRBV30; D: TRBD1; J: TRBJ1-2; length: 12; size: NA; DNA: TGTGCCTGGAGTGGACAGGGTTTTGGCTACACCTTC; CDR3: CAWSGQGFGYTF
V: TRBV7-2; D: NA; J: TRBJ2-5; length: 17; size: NA; DNA: TGTGCCAGCAGCTTGCTAAGACGGGCCTCGGGGAGAGAGACCCAGTACTTC; CDR3: CASSLLRRASGRETQYF
V: TRBV23-1; D: NA; J: TRBJ2-1; length: 16; size: NA; DNA: TGCGCCAGCAGTCAATCGGGGAGTTCCGACAACAATGAGCAGTTCTTC; CDR3: CASSQSGSSDNNEQFF
V: TRBV28; D: TRBD1; J: TRBJ2-3; length: 14; size: NA; DNA: TGTGCCAGCAGGTGGGCACAGGGGGCGCATACGCAGTATTTT; CDR3: CASRWAQGAHTQYF
V: TRBV25-1; D: NA; J: TRBJ2-5; length: 15; size: few; DNA: TGTGCCAGCAGTGAATCCCCCAGGGTGGGGGAGACCCAGTACTTC; CDR3: CASSESPRVGETQYF
V: TRBV4-3; D: TRBD2; J: TRBJ2-3; length: 18; size: NA; DNA: TGCGCCAGCAGCCAAGATTGGGGGACTAGCGGGAGTGCAGATACGCAGTATTTT; CDR3: CASSQDWGTSGSADTQYF
V: TRBV7-7; D: TRBD1; J: TRBJ1-1; length: 14; size: NA; DNA: TGTGCTAGCAGCGATAGGACAGGGAACACTGAAGCTTTCTTT; CDR3: CASSDRTGNTEAFF